This T cell receptor (beta chain) originates from a study of CD8+CD57+ T cells in acquired aplastic anemia. General study results and limits: Patients and controls were not found to differ significantly in CD8+ Simpson's diversity.

As concerns this clonotype: Its antigen is unidentified.

TCR beta VDJ combinations and CDR3 sequences were profiled from genomic DNA. A single record per CDR3 protein comes from TCRdb applying MiXCR to the reads. The table records roughly 150,000 distinct CDR3 sequences, around 45% of them present only once. This clonotype was obtained from a human donor in good health. The specimen was sorted CD4+, CD8+, or CD8+CD57+ T cells (not recorded which) from PBMCs.

The CDR3 nucleotides are TGTGCCAGCAGCTTAGGGTGGAACCGACAGGTCTCTGGAAACACCATATATTTT. It yields the protein CASSLGWNRQVSGNTIYF. V gene TRBV11-2 combines with J gene TRBJ1-3, with TRBD1 as a possible D gene (6 bases). Trimming took off 1 base at V and 0 bases at J, with 16 bases between the two ends. The CDR3 spans 18 residues. Germline V gene lookup returns CDR1 SGHAT and CDR2 FQNNGV.